These T cell receptor beta chains were read from a single sample in a study of regulatory T cells in long-lasting Graves disease. In TCRdb, the multiplex PCR reads were re-called with MiXCR into one record per CDR3 protein. The sample lists 300,000 to 400,000 distinct CDR3 sequences; roughly a fifth were seen once. The sequencing used peripheral blood mononuclear cells (PBMCs), collected when the disease was refractory, from a patient treated with antithyroid drugs. All receptors come from a female donor with Graves disease. Each CDR3 is given with its conserved first and last residue. A D gene is named only where the DNA matches it firmly. The listing skips clone size in some rows; elsewhere it reads once, few, many or a size class.

J gene	D gene	V gene	clone size	CDR3 DNA	CDR3 protein
TRBJ1-6	.	TRBV7-9	.	TGTGCCAGCAGCTTATCCGGCAGAGCTTCACCCCTCCACTTT	CASSLSGRASPLHF
TRBJ2-5	TRBD1	TRBV30	many	TGTGCCTGGAGTGACATCCTGGAGACAGGGGCCGGAGAGACCCAGTACTTC	CAWSDILETGAGETQYF
TRBJ1-1	.	TRBV29-1	many	TGCAGCGCGACTCAGGTGGACACTGAAGCTTTCTTT	CSATQVDTEAFF
TRBJ2-5	.	TRBV2	many	TGTGCCAGCAGTTCGACGGGTAACCAAGAGACCCAGTACTTC	CASSSTGNQETQYF
TRBJ2-7	.	TRBV10-3	.	TGTGCCATCAGTGGCGGGAATAACTACGAGCAGTACTTC	CAISGGNNYEQYF
TRBJ2-3	.	TRBV7-2	few	TGTGCCAGCAGCTCGGAAGGGGGCACAGATACGCAGTATTTT	CASSSEGGTDTQYF
TRBJ2-2	.	TRBV29-1	few	TGCAGCGTTGATGATGGGGCGGACACCGGGGAGCTGTTTTTT	CSVDDGADTGELFF
TRBJ1-1	TRBD1	TRBV7-9	many	TGTGCCAGCAGCAGCTCAGGGGGCGGGATGAACACTGAAGCTTTCTTT	CASSSSGGGMNTEAFF
TRBJ2-5	TRBD1	TRBV10-3	many	TGTGCCATCAGAGGGACAGACCAAGAGACCCAGTACTTC	CAIRGTDQETQYF
TRBJ1-1	.	TRBV4-1	.	TGCGCCAGCAGCCAGTGGGGAGGGGGACCCAACACTGAAGCTTTCTTT	CASSQWGGGPNTEAFF
TRBJ2-7	TRBD1	TRBV20-1	many	TGCAGTGCCAGGACAGGGCTTTCCTACGAGCAGTACTTC	CSARTGLSYEQYF
TRBJ2-7	.	TRBV28	many	TGTGCCAGCAGTTTGGCGGACGCTTACGAGCAGTACTTC	CASSLADAYEQYF
TRBJ1-5	.	TRBV28	many	TGTGCCAGCAGTTTTCTTCAGGGGAGCAATCAGCCCCAGCATTTT	CASSFLQGSNQPQHF
TRBJ2-7	.	TRBV7-6	many	TGTGCCAGCAGCCAGGGATCCTCCTACGAGCAGTACTTC	CASSQGSSYEQYF
TRBJ2-7	TRBD1	TRBV20-1	many	TGCAGTGCTGGCCGGGACAGGGGGACGTACGAGCAGTACTTC	CSAGRDRGTYEQYF
TRBJ2-7	TRBD2	TRBV6-1	many	TGTGCCAGCAGTGAATCGGGGGAGGGACTCTTCTTC	CASSESGEGLFF
TRBJ1-2	.	TRBV7-9	.	TGTGCCAGCAGCTCACTCCAGGGGCCCAGAAGCTATGGCTACACCTTC	CASSSLQGPRSYGYTF
TRBJ2-1	TRBD2	TRBV15	many	TGTGCCACCAGCGGATGGACTAGCGGGAGGGCCGGCGAGCAGTTCTTC	CATSGWTSGRAGEQFF
TRBJ2-3	.	TRBV5-1	.	TGCGCCAGCAGCTTGGCTCCAGGGGATACGCAGTATTTT	CASSLAPGDTQYF
TRBJ1-1	.	TRBV11-2	many	TGTGCCAGCAGCTTAGTGTTGAACAGAGACACTGAAGCTTTCTTT	CASSLVLNRDTEAFF
TRBJ2-5	.	TRBV9	many	TGTGCCAGCAGCCCTCGGGCGGAGGAGACCCAGTACTTC	CASSPRAEETQYF
TRBJ2-5	.	TRBV7-2	many	TGTGCCAGCAGCCCGGGGCCCCAAGGGACCCAGTACTTC	CASSPGPQGTQYF
TRBJ2-7	.	TRBV12-3/TRBV12-4	many	TGTGCCAGCAGTCGGACAGCCTACGAGCAGTACTTC	CASSRTAYEQYF
TRBJ2-2	.	TRBV10-2	few	TGCGCCAGCAGTGAGTGGCTAGGGGTCGGGGAGCTGTTTTTT	CASSEWLGVGELFF
TRBJ2-4	.	TRBV30	many	TGTGCCTGGAACGAGGGAGGCATTCAGTACTTC	CAWNEGGIQYF